This T cell receptor beta chain was captured in a study of cytomegalovirus exposure and HLA in healthy donors (dated by TCRdb to the late 2010s). Describing the broader study: In an earlier analysis of approximately 640 of the donors, approximately 300 Gb of sequence data and some 100 million unique TCR beta sequences from roughly 190 million T cells were reported. Roughly 290 gigabases of sequencing data and 91 million or so unique TCR sequences made up an early release that covered approximately 700 HLA-typed donors. Of the roughly 400 genotyped donors, approximately 80% were placed in the genetic ancestry cluster associated with self-reported Caucasian donors. The aim of the study was to test whether cataloging public T cell receptors could identify signatures of past pathogen exposure. The study used immunosequencing to profile the T cell repertoires of 600 to 850 subjects and linked those repertoires to cytomegalovirus serostatus. Besides the first cohort of approximately 670 subjects, a separate validation cohort made up of 120 different subjects was used. The study combined high-throughput TCR immunosequencing, statistical association of individual TCRs with disease status, and machine learning to predict cytomegalovirus infection status. A later analysis re-analyzed previously published TCR beta repertoires from 550 to 700 donors and added high-resolution HLA genotyping to study TCR occurrence patterns. The later analysis used no new phenotypic data to find candidate immune exposures, relying instead on TCR beta sequences and their occurrence across donors. An earlier analysis of 587 of the donors applied high-throughput TCR beta sequencing to assess whether each TCR beta V gene segment acted as functional or pseudogenic. Donor age, sex, ethnicity and CMV serostatus were collected together with the repertoire data. Genome-wide SNP genotypes for about 65% of the 666 donors were used in a later genetic analysis, which treated that subset as a discovery cohort. Every repertoire in the discovery cohort had been generated on one and the same sequencing platform. Both class I and class II loci were covered by HLA typing, at four-digit resolution. Typing coverage differed by locus: A, B, C, DRB1 and DQB1 were typed in roughly 629-630 donors, DQA1 in around 500, DPA1 in 600 to 610, and DPB1 in 450 to 480. Five DR-DQ haplotypes were treated as single units for association and clustering because of strong linkage in the cohort. Among 350 to 400 genotyped donors of the cohort, an average of approximately 240,000 unique TCR beta nucleotide sequences were sequenced per donor, 15% to 20% of them non-productive.

The cohort was made up of 500 to 800 healthy bone marrow donors. Cohort members were all nominally healthy when sampled, although unrecorded immune exposures were likely present. The donor was CMV seronegative and was included in the group of a few hundred seronegative cohort members. Every donor gave a peripheral blood sample, and the peripheral blood mononuclear cells from that sample were used for TCR beta sequencing. The Qiagen DNeasy Blood Extraction Kit was used to extract genomic DNA from the blood cell samples. Receptor libraries were prepared by the immunoSEQ multiplex PCR assay. A mixture of 60 forward primers for TCR Vbeta segments and 13 reverse primers for TCR Jbeta segments was used in the multiplex PCR. The CDR3 region of rearranged TCR beta genes was amplified from genomic DNA with a multiplex PCR assay. On the Illumina HiSeq System, the amplified TCR beta libraries were sequenced as 87-base-pair reads. Processing in the source paper ran as follows. Across the roughly 640 repertoires, a later analysis counted around 80 million unique TCR beta chains, 9.5 million to 12 million of which were shared by at least two donors. Raw reads were error-corrected and collapsed into unique sequences with a nearest-neighbor algorithm that merged closely related sequences to remove PCR and sequencing errors. Alignment of CDR3 sequences to IMGT reference sequences was used to assign V, D and J gene segments. For a sequence to be retained, at least a six-nucleotide match to both a V gene segment and a J gene segment was required. A rearrangement was called productive if the CDR3 had no stop codons and remained in frame with V and J, and every other rearrangement was called non-productive. Following IMGT convention, CDR3 was defined as the stretch from the second conserved V-encoded cysteine to the conserved J-encoded phenylalanine. The earlier analysis of about 610 of the donors excluded any sequence lacking an unambiguous match to a single V gene segment. In an earlier analysis of some 590 of the donors, V segments were called functional above 56.7% productive rearrangements and were called segregating when the between-donor standard deviation exceeded 5%. To diagnose cytomegalovirus status from the catalog of TCR beta chain sequences, a statistical classification framework was built. In a later analysis, TCR nucleotide sequences were compared against IMGT/GENE-DB human TR gene sequences so that V and J genes could be assigned. Using the TCRdist pipeline, a later analysis assigned CDR3 sequences along with most-parsimonious VDJ recombination scenarios. A later analysis defined each TCR beta chain by its CDR3 amino acid sequence plus V-gene family, and excluded reads lacking a unique V-gene family. In a later analysis, a few hundred highly shared, low-generation-probability nucleotide sequences were removed to address suspected cross-contamination and a sequencing artifact. For each public chain, a later analysis derived a clonal expansion index from normalized ranks of inferred template counts within each repertoire. Generation probabilities in a later analysis came from a VDJ recombination model fitted to out-of-frame rearrangements, and those results were checked against IGoR. A later analysis scored TCR-TCR, TCR-HLA and TCR-CMV co-occurrence with hypergeometric tests, applying a repertoire-size bias correction to TCR pairs. A later analysis estimated false discovery rates by permuting HLA or CMV assignments 20 times. In a later analysis, co-occurring TCRs were grouped with DBSCAN, and TCRdist sequence similarity was added when clustering was performed within HLA-allele-positive subsets. Repertoires with fewer than 30,000 or more than 120,000 public chains, plus five repertoires with anomalous nucleotide sharing, were excluded from co-occurrence clustering. TCRdb mirrors the immuneACCESS table, restricted to in-frame sequences. Some clones are absent from its copies; in checked studies, under half trace to an unresolved V gene, and the reason for the others is unknown. From that table come the V and J calls and clone size; the DNA was used to work out D and trimming. For this sample there are approximately 100,000 clones; less than 80% appear just once. The top ten constitute roughly 4.1% of the sample.

Study-wide conclusions, independent of this receptor: Most TCR sequences were seen in very few donors, while some public TCRs were found in many individuals. This cohort had only TCR beta chains sequenced, and the lack of alpha or paired-chain data limited which features could be detected. Presence/absence analyses assumed roughly uniform sequencing depth across donors, an assumption that may not hold. A later analysis found that most CMV-associated TCR beta chains appeared HLA-restricted, with HLA associations seemingly driven largely by CMV exposure. The only immune exposure information available for the cohort was CMV serostatus. In vitro tests confirmed that a few of the cytomegalovirus-associated TCR beta chains recognize cytomegalovirus antigens. The authors suggested that the approach could potentially be generalized to other disease states and immunological phenotypes. In an earlier analysis of more than 450 of the donors, most TCR beta V segments were observed in productive rearrangements about 90% or about 30% of the time, broadly matching IMGT annotations. The study listed approximately 150 TCR beta chains as associated with cytomegalovirus. According to a later analysis, parvovirus B19, influenza, CMV and Epstein-Barr virus appeared linked to several top co-occurrence clusters. Strong co-occurrence of HLA alleles, especially DR and DQ, made assigning TCR associations to individual alleles difficult. The sequencing pipeline was judged likely to have produced a cluster of highly shared sequence variants as a technical artifact. A further reported finding was that TCR beta sequences accurately predicted the HLA-A and HLA-B alleles for most subjects in the first cohort. A later genetic analysis reported fewer N-insertions in productive TCRs among donors in an Asian-associated ancestry cluster than the 666-donor mean. Linkage disequilibrium might explain the correlated functional status among segregating V segments, but an unknown experimental factor could not be excluded. In a later analysis, HLA-associated TCR beta chains showed more clonal expansion and lower generation probabilities than non-associated chains that were equally common. A later analysis associated around 16,000 TCR beta sequences with specific HLA alleles at a false discovery rate of 0.05. In a later analysis, TCR association rates were found to vary across HLA loci, with the most associated TCRs seen for DRB1 alleles and the fewest for HLA-C alleles. Because HLA typing was unavailable for some donors at each locus, only the typed subset was used in association tests. The earlier analysis of about 600 of the donors excluded 15 to 20 rarely observed V segments, including chromosome 9 orphons, because counts were too low. The classifier was reported to diagnose cytomegalovirus status with high specificity and sensitivity in both the original cohort and the validation cohort. In a later genetic analysis, a missense DCLRE1C variant was associated with V-gene and J-gene trimming of TCR beta chains, and the association was replicated in an independent cohort.

In the case of this clone: Its target antigen remains unknown. Per-base quality was not reported, and no clone a single base away is much larger than it.

Material for sequencing was PBMCs. This TCR derives from a man aged 35-49 years in good health and CMV-seronegative.

The CDR3 here reads CASSLGGTGSYEQYV. DNA sequence: TGCGCCAGCAGCTTGGGAGGGACAGGCTCCTACGAGCAGTACGTC. The V and J segments used are TRBV5-1 and TRBJ2-7, and 8 junction bases match TRBD1. Reading the germline V gene gives CDR1 SGHRS and CDR2 YFSETQ. Trimming leaves V shorter by 0 bases and J shorter by 0 bases, with the junction holding 2 bases beyond the gene matches. From the cysteine up to the valine, the CDR3 has a length of 15 residues. The entry retains the CDR3 DNA only, 45 bases that are in frame from base 1.